This T cell receptor beta chain was profiled in a study of T cells after yellow fever vaccination. The CDR3 contains 13 residues. V was trimmed by 5 bases and J by 0 bases, leaving 7 bases between them. From germline, CDR1 is MNHEY and CDR2 SVGEGT. This clonotype was detected a few times. A single record per CDR3 protein comes from TCRdb applying MiXCR to the 5' RACE reads. The table includes approximately 260,000 distinct CDR3 sequences, 5.2% detected once. The V and J genes are TRBV6-2 or TRBV6-3 and TRBJ1-2; D gene unclear. The sample here was CD4+ T cells sorted from PBMCs, taken on the day of the yellow fever booster vaccination. The TCR was taken from a man aged 18 to 29 who received the YFV17D yellow fever vaccine. The CDR3, as DNA: TGTGCCAGCAGTGATGTTTCTAACTATGGCTACACCTTC. Amino acid sequence: CASSDVSNYGYTF.